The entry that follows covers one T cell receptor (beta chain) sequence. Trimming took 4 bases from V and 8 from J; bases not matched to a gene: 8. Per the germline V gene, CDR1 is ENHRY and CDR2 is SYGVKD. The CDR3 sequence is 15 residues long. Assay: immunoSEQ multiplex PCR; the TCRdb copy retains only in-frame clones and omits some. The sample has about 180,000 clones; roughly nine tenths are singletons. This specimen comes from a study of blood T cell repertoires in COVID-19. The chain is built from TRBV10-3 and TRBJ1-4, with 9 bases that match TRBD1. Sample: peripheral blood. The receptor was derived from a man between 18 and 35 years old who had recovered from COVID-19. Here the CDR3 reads CAISVGQGTEEKLFF. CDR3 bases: TGTGCCATCAGTGTGGGACAGGGCACAGAGGAAAAACTGTTTTTT.